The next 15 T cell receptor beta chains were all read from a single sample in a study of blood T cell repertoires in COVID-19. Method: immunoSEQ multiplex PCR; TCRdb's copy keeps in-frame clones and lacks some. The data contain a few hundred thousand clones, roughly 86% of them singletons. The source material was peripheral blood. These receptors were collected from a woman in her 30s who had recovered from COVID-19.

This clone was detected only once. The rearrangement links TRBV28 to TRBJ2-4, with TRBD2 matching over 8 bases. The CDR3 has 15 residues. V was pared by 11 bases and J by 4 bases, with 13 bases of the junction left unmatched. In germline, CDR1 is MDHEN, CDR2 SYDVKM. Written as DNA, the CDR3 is TGTGCCTCGTTCACCCGGGGGGGGGCAAAAAACATTCAGTACTTC. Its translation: CASFTRGGAKNIQYF.

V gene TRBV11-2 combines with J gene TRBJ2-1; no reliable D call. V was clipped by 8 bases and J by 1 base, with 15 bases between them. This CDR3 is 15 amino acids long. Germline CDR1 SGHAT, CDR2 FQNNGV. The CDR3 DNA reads TGTGCCAGCCGCTCCCTAGAGGCGTCCTACAATGAGCAGTTCTTC. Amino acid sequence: CASRSLEASYNEQFF. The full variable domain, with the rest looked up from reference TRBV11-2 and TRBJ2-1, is EAGVAQSPRYKIIEKRQSVAFWCNPISGHATLYWYQQILGQGPKLLIQFQNNGVVDDSQLPKDRFSAERLKGVDSTLKIQPAKLEDSAVYLCASRSLEASYNEQFFGPGTRLTVL.

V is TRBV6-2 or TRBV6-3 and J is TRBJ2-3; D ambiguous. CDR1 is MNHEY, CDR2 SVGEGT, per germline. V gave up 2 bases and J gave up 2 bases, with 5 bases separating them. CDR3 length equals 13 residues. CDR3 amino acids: CASSYEHTDTQYF. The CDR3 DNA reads TGTGCCAGCAGTTACGAGCACACAGATACGCAGTATTTT.

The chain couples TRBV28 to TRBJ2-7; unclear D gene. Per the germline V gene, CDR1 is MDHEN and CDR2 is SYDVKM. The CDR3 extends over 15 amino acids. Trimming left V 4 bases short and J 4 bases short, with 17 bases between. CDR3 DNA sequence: TGTGCCAGCAGTTCAACGGAGATAGCTTCTTACGAGCAGTACTTC. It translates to CASSSTEIASYEQYF.

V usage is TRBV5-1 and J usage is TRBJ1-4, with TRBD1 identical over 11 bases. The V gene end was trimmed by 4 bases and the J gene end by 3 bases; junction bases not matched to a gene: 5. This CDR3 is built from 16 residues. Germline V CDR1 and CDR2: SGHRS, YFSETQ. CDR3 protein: CASSVGQGAANEKLFF. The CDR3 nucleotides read TGCGCCAGCAGCGTTGGACAGGGGGCAGCTAATGAAAAACTGTTTTTT.

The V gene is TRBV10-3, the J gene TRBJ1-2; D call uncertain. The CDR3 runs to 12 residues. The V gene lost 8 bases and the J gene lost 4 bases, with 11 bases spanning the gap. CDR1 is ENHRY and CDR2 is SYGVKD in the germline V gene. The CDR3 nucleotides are TGTGCCATCCGAGGAGGAGTCTATGGCTACACCTTC. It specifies CAIRGGVYGYTF.

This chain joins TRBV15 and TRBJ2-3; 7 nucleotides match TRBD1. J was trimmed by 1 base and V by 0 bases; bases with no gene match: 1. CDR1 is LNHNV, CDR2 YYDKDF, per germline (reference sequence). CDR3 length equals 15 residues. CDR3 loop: CATSREGQGTDTQYF. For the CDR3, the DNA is TGTGCCACCAGCAGAGAAGGACAGGGCACAGATACGCAGTATTTT.

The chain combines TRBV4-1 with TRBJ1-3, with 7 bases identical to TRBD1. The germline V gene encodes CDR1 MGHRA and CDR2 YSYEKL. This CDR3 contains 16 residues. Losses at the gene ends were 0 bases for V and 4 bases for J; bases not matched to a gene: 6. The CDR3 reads CASSQDPQGYGNTIYF. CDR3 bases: TGCGCCAGCAGCCAAGACCCACAGGGGTACGGAAACACCATATATTTT.

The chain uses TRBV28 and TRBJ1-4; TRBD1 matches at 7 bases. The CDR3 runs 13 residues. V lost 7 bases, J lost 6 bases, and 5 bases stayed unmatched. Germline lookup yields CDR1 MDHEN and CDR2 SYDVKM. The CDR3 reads CASNLGQDEKLFF. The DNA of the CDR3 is TGTGCCAGCAACCTAGGACAGGATGAAAAACTGTTTTTT.

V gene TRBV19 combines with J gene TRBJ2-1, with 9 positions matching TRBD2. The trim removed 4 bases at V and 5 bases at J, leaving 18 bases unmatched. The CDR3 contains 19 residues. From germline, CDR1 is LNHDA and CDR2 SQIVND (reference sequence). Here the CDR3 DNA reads TGTGCCAGTAGTAACCGTCTTGGGGCTAGCGGGACCCCAGACAATGAGCAGTTCTTC. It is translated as CASSNRLGASGTPDNEQFF.

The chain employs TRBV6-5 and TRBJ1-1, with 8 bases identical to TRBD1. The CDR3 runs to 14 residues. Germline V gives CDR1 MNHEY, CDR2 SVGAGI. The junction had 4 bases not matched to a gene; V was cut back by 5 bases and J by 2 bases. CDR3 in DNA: TGTGCCAGCAGTACGACAGGGGCTAACACTGAAGCTTTCTTT. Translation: CASSTTGANTEAFF.

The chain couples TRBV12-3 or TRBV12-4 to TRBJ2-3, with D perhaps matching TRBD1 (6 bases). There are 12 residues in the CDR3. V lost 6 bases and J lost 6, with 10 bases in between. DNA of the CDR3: TGTGCCAGCAGGGGGGCTTCGGATACGCAGTATTTT. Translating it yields CASRGASDTQYF.

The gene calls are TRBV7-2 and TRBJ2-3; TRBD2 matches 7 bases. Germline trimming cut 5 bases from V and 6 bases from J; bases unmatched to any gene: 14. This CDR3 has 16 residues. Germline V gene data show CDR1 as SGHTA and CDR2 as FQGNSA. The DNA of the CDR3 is TGTGCCAGCAGCAGAATGGGGGGGGGTTTATCCGATACGCAGTATTTT. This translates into CASSRMGGGLSDTQYF.

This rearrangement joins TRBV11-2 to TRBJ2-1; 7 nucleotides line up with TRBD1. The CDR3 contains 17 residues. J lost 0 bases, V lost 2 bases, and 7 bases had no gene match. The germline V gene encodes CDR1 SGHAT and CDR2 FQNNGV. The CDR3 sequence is CASSLSFRGSSYNEQFF. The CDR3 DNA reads TGTGCCAGCAGCTTATCGTTCAGGGGGAGCTCCTACAATGAGCAGTTCTTC.

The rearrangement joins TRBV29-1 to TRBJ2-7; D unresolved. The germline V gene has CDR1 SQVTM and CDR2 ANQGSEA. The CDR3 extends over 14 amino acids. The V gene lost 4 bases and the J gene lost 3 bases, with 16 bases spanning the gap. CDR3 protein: CSVGNGGPDYEQYF. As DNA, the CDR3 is TGCAGCGTTGGTAACGGTGGGCCCGACTACGAGCAGTACTTC.